The 10 T cell receptor beta chains below were found in one sample sequenced in a study of shared clonotypes between healthy human individuals. Only in-frame clones appear in the TCRdb table, and some are missing; sequencing was by immunoSEQ multiplex PCR. This sample has around 530,000 clones, with around three quarters found just once. The sequencing input was PBMCs. The receptors shown here come from a woman in her thirties or forties in good health. Some clones in this sample may be carry-over from other donors' samples.

The chain recombines TRBV28 with TRBJ1-1, with TRBD1 matching 7 bases. The CDR3 is made up of 15 amino acids. Germline CDR1 reads MDHEN; CDR2 reads SYDVKM. J was trimmed by 1 base and V by 3 bases; bases with no gene match: 5. The DNA for the CDR3 is TGTGCCAGCAGTTTCTTTGACAGGGCGAACACTGAAGCTTTCTTT. It translates to CASSFFDRANTEAFF.

The chain joins TRBV28 to TRBJ2-3; D ambiguous. Germline V gene lookup returns CDR1 MDHEN and CDR2 SYDVKM. This CDR3 has 15 residues. V lost 6 bases to trimming and J lost 6 bases, with 19 bases between them. This chain's CDR3 is CASSRADPGVDTQYF. The CDR3 coding sequence is TGTGCCAGCAGCCGTGCCGATCCAGGCGTTGATACGCAGTATTTT. Complete variable domain (other parts from reference TRBV28 and TRBJ2-3): DVKVTQSSRYLVKRTGEKVFLECVQDMDHENMFWYRQDPGLGLRLIYFSYDVKMKEKGDIPEGYSVSREKKERFSLILESASTNQTSMYLCASSRADPGVDTQYFGPGTRLTVL.

The chain couples TRBV7-9 to TRBJ2-7; a possible D gene is TRBD2 (7 bases). Trimming left V 3 bases short and J 3 bases short, with 18 bases between. Germline V lookup: CDR1 SEHNR, CDR2 FQNEAQ (reference sequence). The CDR3 runs to 16 residues. The DNA for the CDR3 is TGTGCCAGCAGCTTTCCTCCGGCGGGGGCCTACTACGAGCAGTACTTC. Protein sequence: CASSFPPAGAYYEQYF.

The V and J genes are TRBV5-1 and TRBJ2-1, with 7 positions matching TRBD2. The CDR3 totals 15 residues. V shed 4 bases, J shed 4 bases, and the junction held 8 bases outside the gene matches. Germline assignment: CDR1 SGHRS and CDR2 YFSETQ. For the CDR3, the DNA is TGCGCCAGCAGCGACGCTAGCGGAACTTACAATGAGCAGTTCTTC. This gives the protein CASSDASGTYNEQFF.

The chain couples TRBV6-1 to TRBJ2-7; 7 positions agree with TRBD1. The CDR3 contains 15 residues. The trim removed 5 bases at V and 1 base at J, leaving 8 bases unmatched. CDR1 MNHNS and CDR2 SASEGT come from the germline V gene. Here the CDR3 DNA reads TGTGCCAGCAGTCCGACCAACAGGGGTTCCTACGAGCAGTACTTC. It translates to CASSPTNRGSYEQYF.

The rearrangement uses TRBV30 and TRBJ2-1; unclear D gene. The CDR3 sequence is 14 residues long. V lost 3 bases and J lost 6, with 15 bases in between. Germline CDR1 reads GTSNPN; CDR2 reads SVGIG (reference sequence). DNA of the CDR3: TGTGCCTGGAGAGGACGTGGCCTTGGCAATGAGCAGTTCTTC. It yields the protein CAWRGRGLGNEQFF.

This clone showed up just a few times. The V call is TRBV6-6, the J call TRBJ1-2, with 7 positions matching TRBD1. This CDR3 is 13 amino acids long. V was pared by 4 bases and J by 6 bases, with 5 bases of the junction left unmatched. Germline CDR1 is MNHNY and CDR2 is SVGAGI (reference sequence). The CDR3 DNA reads TGTGCCAGCAGTTTTACAGGGGAAGATGGCTACACCTTC. It translates to CASSFTGEDGYTF.

The chain recombines TRBV19 with TRBJ2-1; D might be TRBD2 (6 bases). V shed 5 bases and J shed 4 bases, with 12 bases lying between them. In germline, CDR1 is LNHDA, CDR2 SQIVND (reference sequence). The CDR3 runs to 14 residues. The CDR3 DNA follows: TGTGCCAGTAGTGCGAGCGGGTCATACAATGAGCAGTTCTTC. It codes for CASSASGSYNEQFF.

The V call is TRBV28, the J call TRBJ1-5; 10 nucleotides agree with TRBD1. The V segment lost 5 bases and the J segment 7 bases; nucleotides outside the gene matches: 8. This CDR3 has 15 residues. Germline assignment: CDR1 MDHEN and CDR2 SYDVKM. This CDR3 reads CASSPQGTGDQPQHF. CDR3 bases: TGTGCCAGCAGTCCGCAGGGGACAGGGGACCAGCCCCAGCATTTT.

In its sample, this clone was seen many times. The sample has other DNA sequences that encode this CDR3 too. V and J are TRBV6-1 and TRBJ2-1; 7 bases line up with TRBD2. The junction had 6 bases not matched to a gene; V was cut back by 3 bases and J by 4 bases. CDR1 is MNHNS and CDR2 is SASEGT in the germline V gene. The CDR3 extends over 15 amino acids. CDR3 loop: CASSDGLADYNEQFF. The CDR3 nucleotides read TGTGCCAGCAGTGATGGTCTAGCGGATTACAATGAGCAGTTCTTC.